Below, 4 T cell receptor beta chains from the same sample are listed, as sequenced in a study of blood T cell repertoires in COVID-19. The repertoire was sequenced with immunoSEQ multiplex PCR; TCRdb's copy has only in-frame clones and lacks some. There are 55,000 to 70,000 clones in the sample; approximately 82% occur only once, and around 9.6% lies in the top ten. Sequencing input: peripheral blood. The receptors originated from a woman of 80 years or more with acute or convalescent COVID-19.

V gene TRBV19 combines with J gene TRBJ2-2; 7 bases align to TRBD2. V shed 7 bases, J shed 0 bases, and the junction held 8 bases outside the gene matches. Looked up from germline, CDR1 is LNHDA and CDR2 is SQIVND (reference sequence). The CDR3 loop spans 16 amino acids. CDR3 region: CASKGGAVTNTGELFF. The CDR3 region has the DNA TGTGCCAGTAAGGGAGGGGCGGTAACGAACACCGGGGAGCTGTTTTTT.

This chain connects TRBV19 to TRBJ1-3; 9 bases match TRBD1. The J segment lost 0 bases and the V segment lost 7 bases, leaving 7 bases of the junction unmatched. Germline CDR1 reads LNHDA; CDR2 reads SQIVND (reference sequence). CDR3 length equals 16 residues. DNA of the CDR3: TGTGCCAGTAAGCCGGGACAGGGCGTCTCTGGAAACACCATATATTTT. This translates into CASKPGQGVSGNTIYF.

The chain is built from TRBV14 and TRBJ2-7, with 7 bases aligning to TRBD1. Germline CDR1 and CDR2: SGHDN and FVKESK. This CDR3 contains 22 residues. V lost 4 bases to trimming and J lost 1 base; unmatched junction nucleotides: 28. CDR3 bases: TGTGCCAGCAGCCCCGCATCCCACCGCCGCAGGGGGACAAACCTCTTATCCTACGAGCAGTACTTC. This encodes CASSPASHRRRGTNLLSYEQYF.

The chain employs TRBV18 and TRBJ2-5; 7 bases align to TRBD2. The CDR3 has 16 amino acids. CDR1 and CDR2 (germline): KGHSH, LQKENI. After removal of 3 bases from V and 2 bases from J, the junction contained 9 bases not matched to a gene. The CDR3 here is CASSPLGGLSQETQYF. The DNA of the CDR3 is TGTGCCAGCTCACCGCTGGGAGGGCTGAGTCAAGAGACCCAGTACTTC.